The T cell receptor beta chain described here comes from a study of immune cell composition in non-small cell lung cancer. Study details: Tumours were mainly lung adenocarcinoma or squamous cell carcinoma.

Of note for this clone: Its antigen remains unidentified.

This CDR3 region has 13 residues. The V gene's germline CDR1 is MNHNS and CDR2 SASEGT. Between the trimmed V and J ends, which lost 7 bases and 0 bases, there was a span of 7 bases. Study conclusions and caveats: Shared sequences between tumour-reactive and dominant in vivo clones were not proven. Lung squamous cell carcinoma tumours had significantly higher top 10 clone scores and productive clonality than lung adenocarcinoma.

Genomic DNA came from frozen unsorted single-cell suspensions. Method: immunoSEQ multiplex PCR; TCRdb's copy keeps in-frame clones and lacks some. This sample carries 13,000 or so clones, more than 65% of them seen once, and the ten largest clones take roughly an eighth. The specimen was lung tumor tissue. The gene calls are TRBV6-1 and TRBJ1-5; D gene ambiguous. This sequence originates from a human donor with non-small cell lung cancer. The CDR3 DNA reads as TGTGCCAGCATCTCGGGTAGCAATCAGCCCCAGCATTTT. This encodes CASISGSNQPQHF.